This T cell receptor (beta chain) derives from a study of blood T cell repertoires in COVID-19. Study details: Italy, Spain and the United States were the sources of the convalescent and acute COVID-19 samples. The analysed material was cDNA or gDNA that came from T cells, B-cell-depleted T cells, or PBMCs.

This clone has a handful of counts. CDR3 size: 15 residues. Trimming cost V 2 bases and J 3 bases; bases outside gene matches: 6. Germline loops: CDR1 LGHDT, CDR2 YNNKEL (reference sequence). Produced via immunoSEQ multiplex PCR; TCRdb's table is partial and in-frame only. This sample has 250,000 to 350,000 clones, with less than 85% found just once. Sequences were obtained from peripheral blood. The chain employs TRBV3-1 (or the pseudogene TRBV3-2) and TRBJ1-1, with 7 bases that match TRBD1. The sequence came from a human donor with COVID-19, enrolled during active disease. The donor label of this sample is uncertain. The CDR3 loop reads CASSQRGGKDTEAFF. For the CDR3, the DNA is TGTGCCAGCAGCCAACGAGGGGGCAAGGACACTGAAGCTTTCTTT.